One and the same sample provided the 13 T cell receptor beta chains below, sequenced in a study of cytomegalovirus exposure and HLA in healthy donors (dated by TCRdb to about 2017). Library generation was performed with the immunoSEQ multiplex PCR assay. For the multiplex PCR, a mixture combining 60 forward primers for TCR Vbeta segments and 13 reverse primers for TCR Jbeta segments was used. The source is immuneACCESS, and TCRdb retained only in-frame sequences with V and J called. Part of the clones is not carried over; for the studies checked, unresolved V genes explain less than half of this, and the remainder is unexplained. This sample holds around 230,000 clones; roughly 85% were observed only once. Approximately 1.8% of the sample comes from the top ten. Sequencing was done on a sample of PBMCs. The receptors derive from a male donor in good health and CMV-seronegative.

The chain uses TRBV5-8 and TRBJ1-4; 8 bases agree with TRBD1. Germline-derived CDR1 and CDR2 are SGHTS and YDEGEE. Losses at the gene ends were 4 bases for V and 0 bases for J; bases not matched to a gene: 5. This CDR3 is 16 amino acids long. The CDR3 region is CASSKTGVTTNEKLFF. CDR3 DNA: TGTGCCAGCAGCAAGACAGGGGTTACAACTAATGAAAAACTGTTTTTT.

The rearrangement links TRBV10-2 to TRBJ2-7; 7 bases align to TRBD1. V shed 3 bases, J shed 1 base, and the junction held 3 bases outside the gene matches. CDR1 is WSHSY and CDR2 is SAAADI in the germline V gene. This CDR3 is built from 14 residues. For the CDR3, the DNA is TGCGCCAGCAGTGAAGCGGACAGGTCCTACGAGCAGTACTTC. As protein: CASSEADRSYEQYF.

The chain combines TRBV18 with TRBJ2-7; TRBD1 aligns across 8 bases. Germline CDR1 is KGHSH and CDR2 is LQKENI. With 2 bases clipped from V and 2 bases from J, the junction kept 11 bases outside the gene matches. The CDR3 contains 17 residues. CDR3 sequence reads: CASSPIGGETGAYEQYF. The DNA for the CDR3 is TGTGCCAGCTCACCAATTGGTGGCGAGACAGGGGCCTACGAGCAGTACTTC.

CDR3 protein: CASSLPLNTGELFF. DNA of the CDR3: TGTGCCAGCAGCTTACCCTTAAACACCGGGGAGCTGTTTTTT. This chain connects TRBV7-9 to TRBJ2-2; D gene ambiguous. The germline CDR1 and CDR2 sequences are SEHNR and FQNEAQ (reference sequence). Trimming shortened V by 2 bases and J by 2 bases, and 6 bases separated the two germline ends. CDR3 length: 14 amino acids. Filled out from reference TRBV7-9 and TRBJ2-2, the complete variable domain reads DTGVSQNPRHKITKRGQNVTFRCDPISEHNRLYWYRQTLGQGPEFLTYFQNEAQLEKSRLLSDRFSAERPKGSFSTLEIQRTEQGDSAMYLCASSLPLNTGELFFGEGSRLTVL.

The chain is built from TRBV30 and TRBJ2-7, with D perhaps matching TRBD2 (5 bases). The germline CDR1 and CDR2 sequences are GTSNPN and SVGIG (reference sequence). V gave up 2 bases and J gave up 0 bases, with 14 bases separating them. This CDR3 is 15 amino acids long. The CDR3 region is CAWSLQDLASYEQYF. The CDR3 DNA follows: TGTGCCTGGAGTCTCCAGGACCTAGCCTCCTACGAGCAGTACTTC.

This sequence joins TRBV15 and TRBJ1-5; no clear D. Germline values: CDR1 LNHNV, CDR2 YYDKDF (reference sequence). This CDR3 has 14 residues. Trimming cost V 1 base and J 4 bases, with 8 bases left between them. The CDR3 spells CATSRVRGNQPQHF. CDR3 nucleotides: TGTGCCACCAGCAGAGTTAGAGGAAATCAGCCCCAGCATTTT.

The chain recombines TRBV27 with TRBJ1-1, with 9 bases identical to TRBD1. Losses at the gene ends were 5 bases for V and 4 bases for J; bases not matched to a gene: 14. The CDR3 has 17 residues. From germline, CDR1 is MNHEY and CDR2 SMNVEV (reference sequence). CDR3 amino acids: CASSPGQGSGRGTEAFF. The DNA for the CDR3 is TGTGCCAGCAGTCCGGGACAGGGATCGGGCCGGGGCACTGAAGCTTTCTTT.

As DNA, the CDR3 is TGTGCCAGCAGCATTTTTAGCGGGGGGACCAACTACAATGAGCAGTTCTTC. The encoded protein is CASSIFSGGTNYNEQFF. V is TRBV5-6 and J is TRBJ2-1; TRBD2 aligns across 10 bases. The V gene's germline CDR1 is SGHDT and CDR2 YYEEEE. The CDR3 spans 17 residues. V shed 4 bases and J 3 bases; nucleotides not matched to a gene: 10.

The V call is TRBV19, the J call TRBJ1-1; 9 positions agree with TRBD1. Per germline, CDR1 LNHDA and CDR2 SQIVND (reference sequence). The CDR3 covers 18 residues. With V trimmed by 3 bases and J by 4 bases, 15 bases remained unmatched. The chain's CDR3 is CASSIGVPGQGGSTEAFF. The DNA of the CDR3 is TGTGCCAGTAGTATTGGGGTCCCGGGACAGGGAGGGAGCACTGAAGCTTTCTTT. Drawing the rest from reference TRBV19 and TRBJ1-1, the complete variable domain is DGGITQSPKYLFRKEGQNVTLSCEQNLNHDAMYWYRQDPGQGLRLIYYSQIVNDFQKGDIAEGYSVSREKKESFPLTVTSAQKNPTAFYLCASSIGVPGQGGSTEAFFGQGTRLTVV.

This sequence joins TRBV7-9 and TRBJ2-1; TRBD1 matches at 11 bases. From germline, CDR1 is SEHNR and CDR2 FQNEAQ (reference sequence). V was clipped by 4 bases and J by 5 bases; unmatched bases: 4. The CDR3 is made up of 15 amino acids. The CDR3 here is CASSSGTGGNNEQFF. Written as DNA, the CDR3 is TGTGCCAGCAGCTCCGGGACAGGGGGGAACAATGAGCAGTTCTTC.

V is TRBV5-1 and J is TRBJ1-6; the D is unclear. CDR1 and CDR2 (germline): SGHRS, YFSETQ. The CDR3 is 16 residues long. V lost 5 bases to trimming and J lost 0 bases, with 12 bases between them. CDR3 sequence reads: CASSQDVSSYNSPLHF. Here the CDR3 DNA reads TGCGCCAGCAGTCAGGATGTTAGCTCCTATAATTCACCCCTCCACTTT.

The genes are TRBV7-9 and TRBJ1-2; 10 bases are shared with TRBD1. This CDR3 is built from 15 residues. The V gene's germline CDR1 is SEHNR and CDR2 FQNEAQ (reference sequence). Trimming at V came to 5 bases and at J to 1 base, leaving 4 bases not matched to a gene. The DNA of the CDR3 is TGTGCCAGCAGCCCAAGGGACAGGGGTAACTATGGCTACACCTTC. It encodes CASSPRDRGNYGYTF.

The genes are TRBV7-9 and TRBJ1-6, with a tentative D call TRBD1 (5 bases). Germline-derived CDR1 and CDR2 are SEHNR and FQNEAQ (reference sequence). With 1 base removed from V and 3 bases from J, the gap between germline ends came to 16 bases. The CDR3 sequence is 18 residues long. The CDR3 region has the DNA TGTGCCAGCAGCTTAGAGGCAGGGATTACCTTCTATAATTCACCCCTCCACTTT. It is translated as CASSLEAGITFYNSPLHF.